This TCR beta chain appears in the sequencing data of a study of a mutant IDH1 vaccine in newly diagnosed glioma. Study as a whole: Vaccination started 4-6 weeks after radiotherapy alone, or with temozolomide cycles. Patients arrived already treated with radiotherapy, temozolomide, or both, most having had both. Treated patients, approximately 62% male and approximately 38% female, averaged 40.4 years of age. Points from the study as a whole: Top-clonotype changes in peripheral T cells seemed unrelated to pseudoprogression.

This clone was counted a single time. Its antigen is not known. Documented time point: week 23, last vaccination. Vaccinated patients received 300 ug of mutant IDH1 20-mer peptide per dose, with topical imiquimod. Profiled with immunoSEQ multiplex PCR; TCRdb holds only in-frame clones, not every one. The top ten clones hold about 13% of a sample with about 20,000 clones, approximately 82% of them seen once. Germline V gives CDR1 LGHNA, CDR2 YNFKEQ. J was trimmed by 7 bases and V by 2 bases; bases with no gene match: 5. This CDR3 spans 15 amino acids. The receptor comes from a man aged 25-45 years with glioma. The chain couples TRBV4-2 to TRBJ2-1; TRBD2 aligns across 10 bases. This material consisted of PBMCs, taken from a glioma patient whose treatment included an IDH1 peptide vaccine. CDR3 residues: CASSQLQREGNEQFF. For the CDR3, the DNA is TGTGCCAGCAGCCAATTACAGCGGGAGGGAAATGAGCAGTTCTTC.